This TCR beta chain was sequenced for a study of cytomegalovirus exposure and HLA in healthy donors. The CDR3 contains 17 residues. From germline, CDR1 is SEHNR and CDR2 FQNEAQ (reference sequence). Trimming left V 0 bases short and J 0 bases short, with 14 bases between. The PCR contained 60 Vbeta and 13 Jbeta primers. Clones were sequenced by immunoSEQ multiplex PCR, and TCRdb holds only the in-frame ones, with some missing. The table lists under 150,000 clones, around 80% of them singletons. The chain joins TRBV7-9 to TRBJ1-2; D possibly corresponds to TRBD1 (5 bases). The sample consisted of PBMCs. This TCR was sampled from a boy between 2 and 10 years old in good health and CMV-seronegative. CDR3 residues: CASSLALDNPSNYGYTF. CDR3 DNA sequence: TGTGCCAGCAGCTTAGCGCTGGACAACCCGTCTAACTATGGCTACACCTTC.